What follows are 29 T cell receptor beta chains derived from one specimen sequenced in a study of identical twins. One entry per CDR3 protein results from TCRdb running MiXCR on the 5' RACE reads. The sample lists 450,000 or so distinct CDR3 sequences; approximately 14% were seen once. Separately, the same data were catalogued under a study of yellow fever vaccine responses in identical twins.

The sample consisted of CD4+ T cells sorted from blood. These receptors all come from a woman aged 18-30 years in good health.

The rearrangement joins TRBV4-2 to TRBJ1-2; D might be TRBD1 (5 bases). The CDR3 has 14 amino acids. Trimming took 5 bases from V and 5 from J, leaving 15 bases between them. Germline V CDR1 and CDR2: LGHNA, YNFKEQ. This chain's CDR3 is CASSEDWGGYGYTF. CDR3 DNA: TGTGCCAGCAGCGAGGACTGGGGGGGATATGGCTACACCTTC.

This clonotype was detected only a few times. In DNA, the CDR3 is TGTGCCAGCAGCTTTACAGGGGGCAGTGAAAAACTGTTTTTT. Amino acids: CASSFTGGSEKLFF. The chain couples TRBV7-2 to TRBJ1-4; TRBD1 matches at 9 bases. Germline CDR1 reads SGHTA; CDR2 reads FQGNSA. J lost 7 bases, V lost 3 bases, and 3 bases had no gene match. This CDR3 region has 14 residues.

This clonotype has only a few counts. The V and J genes are TRBV10-3 and TRBJ2-3; D is unclear. The germline CDR1 and CDR2 sequences are ENHRY and SYGVKD. This CDR3 is built from 14 residues. V lost 6 bases and J 1 base, leaving 11 bases between the germline ends. In nucleotides, the CDR3 is TGTGCCATCAGAGACACTTCCCGCACAGATACGCAGTATTTT. Translating it yields CAIRDTSRTDTQYF.

This clonotype was seen more than once but under ten times. CDR3 in DNA: TGCAGTGCTAGAGATTCTGGGCGGGGGACACAAGAGACCCAGTACTTC. Translated: CSARDSGRGTQETQYF. The gene calls are TRBV20-1 and TRBJ2-5; weak D call: TRBD2 (7 bases). The V gene's germline CDR1 is DFQATT and CDR2 SNEGSKA (reference sequence). The CDR3 extends over 16 amino acids. The ends were cut back, 0 bases at V and 2 bases at J, with 16 bases in the middle.

This clonotype was observed at least ten times. The chain has TRBV6-2 or TRBV6-3 and TRBJ2-7, with a weak D call TRBD2 (6 bases). Germline CDR1 MNHEY, CDR2 SVGEGT. With 6 bases removed from V and 6 bases from J, the gap between germline ends came to 9 bases. This CDR3 has 11 amino acids. The CDR3 here is CASSHGGEQYF. Written as DNA, the CDR3 is TGTGCCAGCAGCCACGGGGGCGAGCAGTACTTC.

This clonotype was found a few times. The genes are TRBV28 and TRBJ2-3; 12 nucleotides agree with TRBD2. V lost 4 bases, J lost 6 bases, and 5 bases stayed unmatched. The CDR3 length is 15 residues. Germline values: CDR1 MDHEN, CDR2 SYDVKM. CDR3 amino acids: CASSSSGRAEDTQYF. CDR3 sequence (DNA): TGTGCCAGCAGTTCTAGCGGGAGGGCCGAGGATACGCAGTATTTT.

This clonotype was detected a few times. This sequence joins TRBV4-3 and TRBJ2-1, with 15 nucleotides matching TRBD2. V gave up 0 bases and J gave up 10 bases; unmatched junction bases: 1. Germline-derived CDR1 and CDR2 are LGHNA and YSLEER. CDR3 length: 15 residues. The CDR3 region is CASSQEGTSGREQFF. In DNA form, the CDR3 reads TGCGCCAGCAGCCAAGAGGGGACTAGCGGGAGGGAGCAGTTCTTC.

This clonotype has only a few counts. The chain couples TRBV29-1 to TRBJ2-7, with D possibly matching TRBD2 (5 bases). Germline CDR1 SQVTM, CDR2 ANQGSEA. CDR3 length equals 13 residues. Trimming took off 7 bases at V and 4 bases at J, with 17 bases between the two ends. The CDR3 region is CSGREGPSYEQYF. DNA for the CDR3: TGCAGCGGAAGAGAGGGCCCCTCTTACGAGCAGTACTTC.

The rearrangement uses TRBV25-1 and TRBJ2-2; no firm D call. This CDR3 comprises 16 residues. V lost 1 base and J lost 0, with 9 bases in between. Germline V gives CDR1 MGHDK, CDR2 SYGVNS. Here the CDR3 reads CASSESVFPNTGELFF. The CDR3 coding sequence is TGTGCCAGCAGTGAATCCGTGTTTCCGAACACCGGGGAGCTGTTTTTT.

A few counts support this clonotype. V usage is TRBV7-2 and J usage is TRBJ2-7; 10 bases fit TRBD1. Germline values: CDR1 SGHTA, CDR2 FQGNSA. Trimming removed 5 bases from V and 3 bases from J; junction bases left unmatched: 4. This CDR3 contains 14 residues. Written as DNA, the CDR3 is TGTGCCAGCAGCAGACAGGGGGCGTACTACGAGCAGTACTTC. Translation: CASSRQGAYYEQYF.

The table lists this clonotype with many counts. J is TRBJ2-7 and V is TRBV12-3 or TRBV12-4, with 7 bases lining up with TRBD1. CDR3 length: 13 amino acids. V lost 5 bases, J lost 5 bases, and 6 bases stayed unmatched. The CDR3, as DNA: TGTGCCAGCAGTCAGAGAGACAGGGACGAGCAGTACTTC. Amino acids: CASSQRDRDEQYF.

This clonotype was seen only a few times. The rearrangement uses TRBV9 and TRBJ2-3; 9 bases agree with TRBD1. V lost 3 bases to trimming and J lost 0 bases; unmatched junction nucleotides: 8. The CDR3 has 17 residues. CDR1 and CDR2 from the germline V gene are SGDLS and YYNGEE. CDR3 residues: CASSASPTGGSTDTQYF. The CDR3 DNA reads as TGTGCCAGCAGCGCAAGTCCGACAGGGGGGAGCACAGATACGCAGTATTTT.

The V and J genes are TRBV6-1 and TRBJ2-3; no reliable D call. V dropped 6 bases and J dropped 2 bases, with 12 bases sitting between them. The germline V gene encodes CDR1 MNHNS and CDR2 SASEGT. This CDR3 is 14 amino acids long. Here the CDR3 DNA reads TGTGCCAGCAGAGTAGGCCATCACACAGATACGCAGTATTTT. Its translation: CASRVGHHTDTQYF.

This sequence joins TRBV2 and TRBJ2-5; possible D gene TRBD1, 5 bases. This CDR3 contains 14 residues. The ends were cut back, 4 bases at V and 7 bases at J, with 16 bases in the middle. CDR1 SNHLY and CDR2 FYNNEI come from the germline V gene. In nucleotides, the CDR3 is TGTGCCAGCAGTGGGGCTAGGGGCCCACCGACCCAGTACTTC. This codes for CASSGARGPPTQYF.

This sequence joins TRBV5-1 and TRBJ2-5; 13 bases map to TRBD2. V lost 2 bases, J lost 5 bases, and 12 bases stayed unmatched. CDR3 length: 18 residues. The germline gives CDR1 SGHRS, CDR2 YFSETQ. This chain's CDR3 is CASSFGTTSGRAGETQYF. CDR3 coding DNA: TGCGCCAGCAGCTTCGGCACCACTAGCGGGAGGGCTGGCGAGACCCAGTACTTC.

CDR3 region: CASKKREDGYNEQFF. CDR3 bases: TGTGCCAGCAAAAAACGGGAGGATGGCTACAATGAGCAGTTCTTC. The J gene is TRBJ2-1, the V gene TRBV5-5; 7 nucleotides line up with TRBD2. The CDR3 is 15 amino acids. The V gene end was trimmed by 6 bases and the J gene end by 3 bases; junction bases not matched to a gene: 9. Germline CDR1 is SGHKS and CDR2 is YYEKEE (reference sequence). Variable domain in full (rest from reference TRBV5-5 and TRBJ2-1): DAGVTQSPTHLIKTRGQQVTLRCSPISGHKSVSWYQQVLGQGPQFIFQYYEKEERGRGNFPDRFSARQFPNYSSELNVNALLLGDSALYLCASKKREDGYNEQFFGPGTRLTVL.

This clonotype appeared many times. The chain carries TRBV24-1 and TRBJ2-2; D is unresolved. The CDR3 has 11 residues. Trimming left V 6 bases short and J 7 bases short, with 5 bases between. Germline lookup yields CDR1 KGHDR and CDR2 SFDVKD. CDR3 sequence (DNA): TGTGCCACCAGTCTTCTCGGGGAGCTGTTTTTT. Encoded protein: CATSLLGELFF.

In this sample, this clonotype turned up a few times. This chain joins TRBV7-9 and TRBJ2-7; 8 positions agree with TRBD2. V dropped 5 bases and J dropped 7; count of bases not matched to a gene: 7. CDR3 size: 13 residues. Germline values: CDR1 SEHNR, CDR2 FQNEAQ (reference sequence). CDR3 in amino acids: CASSEGTRDEQYF. The CDR3 DNA sequence: TGTGCCAGCAGCGAAGGGACTAGAGATGAGCAGTACTTC.

The V gene is TRBV6-1, the J gene TRBJ2-7; D assignment may be TRBD1 or TRBD2 (5 bases each). The CDR3 extends over 14 amino acids. Germline CDR1 and CDR2: MNHNS and SASEGT. Trimming took 6 bases from V and 2 from J, leaving 14 bases between them. DNA of the CDR3: TGTGCCAGCAGACGCTGGGACGGGCCCTACGAGCAGTACTTC. Protein: CASRRWDGPYEQYF.

This clonotype was picked up a small number of times. The gene calls are TRBV7-2 and TRBJ1-3; D remains unclear. Germline-derived CDR1 and CDR2 are SGHTA and FQGNSA. The CDR3 has 14 residues. V lost 2 bases, J lost 3 bases, and 8 bases lay in between. CDR3 loop: CASSLSGFGNTIYF. The CDR3 bases are TGTGCCAGCAGCTTATCAGGTTTTGGAAACACCATATATTTT.

This clonotype was found a few times. This chain links TRBV27 with TRBJ1-5; TRBD1 matches 8 bases. J was trimmed by 7 bases and V by 6 bases; bases with no gene match: 8. The germline gives CDR1 MNHEY, CDR2 SMNVEV (reference sequence). The CDR3 totals 14 residues. In nucleotides, the CDR3 is TGTGCCAGCAGCCCTAGACAGGGGCTACAGCCCCAGCATTTT. Its protein product is CASSPRQGLQPQHF.

The chain carries TRBV30 and TRBJ2-5; D unresolved. Germline loops: CDR1 GTSNPN, CDR2 SVGIG (reference sequence). This CDR3 region has 13 residues. The V end lost 2 bases, the J end lost 7 bases, and 14 bases lay between the germline ends. CDR3 coding DNA: TGTGCCTGGAGTTCGGCAATCACGGGGACCCAGTACTTC. It encodes CAWSSAITGTQYF.

The chain couples TRBV2 to TRBJ2-7, with 9 bases lining up with TRBD1. The CDR3 runs to 13 residues. J was trimmed by 4 bases and V by 4 bases; bases with no gene match: 2. Germline-derived CDR1 and CDR2 are SNHLY and FYNNEI. The chain's CDR3 is CASSADRGYEQYF. CDR3 coding DNA: TGTGCCAGCAGTGCTGACAGGGGGTACGAGCAGTACTTC.

This clonotype was seen only a few times. The rearrangement links TRBV7-6 to TRBJ2-1; no definite D call. V was pared by 5 bases and J by 8 bases, with 13 bases between. CDR1 is SGHVS, CDR2 FNYEAQ, per germline. CDR3 length: 13 amino acids. This chain's CDR3 is CASSKSPRDEQFF. CDR3 coding DNA: TGTGCCAGCAGCAAAAGTCCTAGGGATGAGCAGTTCTTC. Full variable domain (remainder filled in from reference TRBV7-6 and TRBJ2-1): GAGVSQSPRYKVTKRGQDVALRCDPISGHVSLYWYRQALGQGPEFLTYFNYEAQQDKSGLPNDRFSAERPEGSISTLTIQRTEQRDSAMYRCASSKSPRDEQFFGPGTRLTVL.

This clonotype was recorded only once. The rearrangement uses TRBV3-1 and TRBJ2-1; 9 bases line up with TRBD2. The CDR3 runs to 19 residues. J was trimmed by 4 bases and V by 11 bases; bases with no gene match: 24. CDR1 and CDR2 from the germline V gene are LGHDT and YNNKEL (reference sequence). The CDR3 spells CAFSLIRGSTSGKYNEQFF. The CDR3 nucleotides are TGTGCCTTCAGTTTGATCCGCGGGTCGACTAGCGGAAAGTACAATGAGCAGTTCTTC.

V is TRBV20-1 and J is TRBJ2-7; 9 bases match TRBD2. There are 14 residues in the CDR3. Germline V gene sequence: CDR1 DFQATT, CDR2 SNEGSKA (reference sequence). V lost 3 bases to trimming and J lost 7 bases; unmatched junction nucleotides: 10. For the CDR3, the DNA is TGCAGTGCTAGCCCACCGGGACTAGCCAGGGAGCAGTACTTC. Protein sequence: CSASPPGLAREQYF.

This clonotype was recorded many times. The V and J genes are TRBV29-1 and TRBJ2-3; tentative D call: TRBD1 (5 bases). Per germline, CDR1 SQVTM and CDR2 ANQGSEA. The CDR3 length is 14 residues. V was trimmed by 2 bases and J by 0 bases, leaving 9 bases between them. The CDR3 nucleotides are TGCAGCGTTGAATTGGCAGGGAGCACAGATACGCAGTATTTT. This translates into CSVELAGSTDTQYF.

This chain connects TRBV3-1 to TRBJ2-2; D not certain. The CDR3 contains 15 residues. Per the germline V gene, CDR1 is LGHDT and CDR2 is YNNKEL (reference sequence). Trimming took off 0 bases at V and 4 bases at J, with 9 bases between the two ends. DNA of the CDR3: TGTGCCAGCAGCCAAGATAGAGCAGCCACCGGGGAGCTGTTTTTT. Translating it yields CASSQDRAATGELFF.

The rearrangement links TRBV9 to TRBJ2-7, with D possibly matching TRBD2 (5 bases). The CDR3 is 13 amino acids. V was pared by 0 bases and J by 7 bases, with 11 bases between. CDR1 is SGDLS, CDR2 YYNGEE, per germline. The CDR3 protein is CASSVVPGSEQYF. CDR3 nucleotides: TGTGCCAGCAGCGTAGTTCCGGGGAGTGAGCAGTACTTC.